These 17 T cell receptor beta chains were sequenced from one sample in a study of molecular identifiers for immune sequencing clone quantification. TCRdb processed the PCR reads anew with MiXCR; each CDR3 protein has one entry. The repertoire consists of more than 250,000 distinct CDR3 sequences, with roughly a fifth occurring once and the leading ten covering approximately 0.83%. The sample consisted of naive CD8+ T cells from blood, with Jurkat cell RNA spiked in. Subset denoted: FACS-sorted CD8+CD4-CCR7+CD45RA+ naive T cells. These receptors were collected from a human donor in good health. Some libraries in this study had Jurkat cell RNA spiked in.

Comments on this clonotype: A read error may be the cause here, since a much bigger clone is one base away. The genes are TRBV2 and TRBJ1-5; D is unresolved. Germline CDR1 and CDR2: SNHLY and FYNNEI. The CDR3 runs to 15 residues. V was shortened by 3 bases and J by 0 bases, with 9 bases between the two germline ends. CDR3 DNA sequence: TGTGCCAGCAGTGACACCGTTTATAGCAATCAGCCCCAGCATTTT. Translating it yields CASSDTVYSNQPQHF.

The V call is TRBV27, the J call TRBJ1-6; 8 bases line up with TRBD1. From germline, CDR1 is MNHEY and CDR2 SMNVEV (reference sequence). The CDR3 sequence is 16 residues long. The V segment lost 4 bases and the J segment 4 bases; nucleotides outside the gene matches: 6. CDR3 residues: CASSSEWTGYNSPLHF. The CDR3 region has the DNA TGTGCCAGCAGTTCCGAATGGACAGGGTATAATTCACCCCTCCACTTT.

Here the CDR3 DNA reads TGTGCCAGCAGCCCCCATGGGGTAGACTACAATGAGCAGTTCTTC. It yields the protein CASSPHGVDYNEQFF. The chain employs TRBV3-1 and TRBJ2-1; D remains unclear. Germline V CDR1 and CDR2: LGHDT, YNNKEL (reference sequence). The CDR3 is made up of 15 amino acids. V was trimmed by 4 bases and J by 3 bases, leaving 13 bases between them.

The sample holds many counts of this clonotype. V usage is TRBV4-1 and J usage is TRBJ1-1; no firm D call. V gave up 1 base and J gave up 3 bases, with 12 bases separating them. The germline gives CDR1 MGHRA, CDR2 YSYEKL. The CDR3 totals 15 residues. The DNA for the CDR3 is TGCGCCAGCAGCCAAGTTTGGGCCGTCGACACTGAAGCTTTCTTT. Amino acid sequence: CASSQVWAVDTEAFF.

For this clonotype: A junction boundary mismatches the germline segment, possibly from a read error. The chain joins TRBV28 to TRBJ2-7; no clear D gene. Germline V gives CDR1 MDHEN, CDR2 SYDVKM. This CDR3 is built from 12 residues. The CDR3 nucleotides are TGTGCCAGCAGCCCCCCCTCATACGGGCAGTACTTC. Protein: CASSPPSYGQYF.

This clonotype was counted many times. The V gene is TRBV5-6, the J gene TRBJ1-5; D ambiguous. The CDR3 is 14 residues long. Germline-derived CDR1 and CDR2 are SGHDT and YYEEEE. V was clipped by 2 bases and J by 2 bases, with 8 bases between them. The CDR3 reads CASSFLAGNQPQHF. The CDR3 bases are TGTGCCAGCAGCTTTTTGGCTGGCAATCAGCCCCAGCATTTT.

The table lists this clonotype with many counts. CDR3 sequence reads: CASSFSPKDRVTSTDTQYF. The CDR3 coding sequence is TGTGCCAGCAGTTTCTCCCCCAAGGACAGGGTAACTAGCACAGATACGCAGTATTTT. The chain uses TRBV28 and TRBJ2-3; 8 nucleotides line up with TRBD1. This CDR3 contains 19 residues. The trim removed 3 bases at V and 0 bases at J, leaving 14 bases unmatched. Germline V gene data show CDR1 as MDHEN and CDR2 as SYDVKM.

At least ten counts were recorded for this clonotype. The chain combines TRBV12-3 or TRBV12-4 with TRBJ2-4, with TRBD1 as a possible D gene (5 bases). The CDR3 consists of 14 residues. V was clipped by 5 bases and J by 0 bases, with 8 bases between them. As DNA, the CDR3 is TGTGCCAGCAGTCTCGGACAAGCCAAAAACATTCAGTACTTC. Its translation: CASSLGQAKNIQYF.

On this clonotype itself: Being one base from a much bigger clone, this may be a read error. The chain combines TRBV20-1 with TRBJ2-2; no firm D call. The CDR3 totals 16 residues. The germline V and J ends were trimmed by 2 bases and 0 bases, with 13 bases remaining between them. Germline V lookup: CDR1 DFQATT, CDR2 SNEGSKA (reference sequence). CDR3 coding DNA: TGCAGTGCTAGACCAGGACGGAAAGCGAACACCGGGGAGCTGTTTTTT. This gives the protein CSARPGRKANTGELFF.

This clonotype was counted many times. The V and J genes are TRBV19 and TRBJ1-3, with a weak D call TRBD1 (5 bases). Trimming cost V 3 bases and J 0 bases, with 15 bases left between them. The germline gives CDR1 LNHDA, CDR2 SQIVND (reference sequence). This CDR3 is 17 amino acids long. The chain's CDR3 is CASSIGQGYGSGNTIYF. The CDR3 DNA follows: TGTGCCAGTAGTATCGGGCAGGGTTATGGCTCTGGAAACACCATATATTTT.

This clonotype was found many times. The chain combines TRBV27 with TRBJ2-7; D remains unclear. Between the trimmed V and J ends, which lost 3 bases and 3 bases, there was a span of 12 bases. This CDR3 has 14 amino acids. The germline V gene has CDR1 MNHEY and CDR2 SMNVEV (reference sequence). The CDR3 DNA sequence: TGTGCCAGCAGTTTGAGCCCGGGTTACTACGAGCAGTACTTC. Its protein product is CASSLSPGYYEQYF.

This clonotype was recorded at least ten times. The chain employs TRBV4-2 and TRBJ2-7; 11 bases are shared with TRBD1. The CDR3 covers 14 residues. From germline, CDR1 is LGHNA and CDR2 YNFKEQ. The V segment lost 3 bases and the J segment 6 bases; nucleotides outside the gene matches: 4. The CDR3 DNA follows: TGTGCCAGCAGCCACGGACAGGGGGCGTTCGAGCAGTACTTC. This encodes CASSHGQGAFEQYF.

The chain couples TRBV6-5 to TRBJ1-2; a possible D gene is TRBD1 (6 bases). V lost 2 bases and J lost 9, with 13 bases in between. The V gene's germline CDR1 is MNHEY and CDR2 SVGAGI. This CDR3 comprises 13 residues. CDR3 nucleotides: TGTGCCAGCAGTTACATTTCAGGGGAGCGCTACACCTTC. Encoded protein: CASSYISGERYTF.

This chain uses TRBV11-2 with TRBJ2-3, with a tentative D call TRBD2 (5 bases). The CDR3 has 17 residues. V was cut by 6 bases and J by 5 bases, with 24 bases left in between. Germline V gene data show CDR1 as SGHAT and CDR2 as FQNNGV. CDR3 loop: CASRRLFGVSSGDTQYF. DNA of the CDR3: TGTGCCAGCAGACGACTATTCGGCGTTTCCTCCGGAGATACGCAGTATTTT.

The sample holds many counts of this clonotype. In DNA, the CDR3 is TGTGCCAGCTCCCCGGTCACCGCCTACGAGCAGTACTTC. It yields the protein CASSPVTAYEQYF. The J gene is TRBJ2-7, the V gene TRBV19; D is unresolved. With 9 bases removed from V and 2 bases from J, the gap between germline ends came to 14 bases. CDR3 size: 13 residues. Germline CDR1 LNHDA, CDR2 SQIVND (reference sequence).

V is TRBV27 and J is TRBJ1-3; the match to TRBD1 covers 10 bases. Germline CDR1 MNHEY, CDR2 SMNVEV (reference sequence). The CDR3 consists of 16 residues. Trimming at V came to 5 bases and at J to 2 bases, leaving 6 bases not matched to a gene. The DNA of the CDR3 is TGTGCCAGCAGTATAACCGGGACAGGGGCTGGAAACACCATATATTTT. It specifies CASSITGTGAGNTIYF.

As regards this clonotype: Since a much larger clone is just one base distant, this may be a read error. The chain joins TRBV7-9 to TRBJ1-5; D not certain. Germline CDR1 SEHNR, CDR2 FQNEAQ (reference sequence). The CDR3 loop spans 12 amino acids. This chain's CDR3 is CAGSQFAGPQHF. The CDR3 DNA sequence: TGTGCCGGCAGCCAGTTCGCGGGGCCCCAGCATTTT. Using reference TRBV7-9 and TRBJ1-5 for the parts outside the CDR3, the full variable domain is DTGVSQNPRHKITKRGQNVTFRCDPISEHNRLYWYRQTLGQGPEFLTYFQNEAQLEKSRLLSDRFSAERPKGSFSTLEIQRTEQGDSAMYLCAGSQFAGPQHFGDGTRLSIL.